Following are 14 T cell receptor beta chains from one sample sequenced in a study of T-cell memory formation after mild COVID-19. MiXCR, run by TCRdb on the 5' RACE reads, gives a single entry per CDR3 protein. Among tens of thousands of distinct CDR3 sequences, approximately 16% were seen once, and the ten largest hold 39%. What was sequenced was PBMCs or a T cell subset sorted from them (not recorded which). The receptors stem from a man younger than 30 who had mild COVID-19 (a few samples of this study predate the infection). Cell type and time point are not known.

This clonotype was observed a few times. The chain joins TRBV4-2 to TRBJ1-5, with a possible D match to TRBD1 (6 bases). Germline CDR1 is LGHNA and CDR2 is YNFKEQ. There are 16 residues in the CDR3. V was cut by 0 bases and J by 2 bases, with 11 bases left in between. The CDR3 sequence is CASSQEQGMGNQPQHF. The CDR3 DNA sequence: TGTGCCAGCAGCCAAGAACAGGGTATGGGCAATCAGCCCCAGCATTTT.

This clonotype has a handful of counts. In nucleotides, the CDR3 is TGTGCCAGCAGTTTATGGGGGGCAGGCTACGAGCAGTACGTC. Residues: CASSLWGAGYEQYV. The rearrangement links TRBV28 to TRBJ2-7; weak D call: TRBD1 (6 bases). Germline V gives CDR1 MDHEN, CDR2 SYDVKM. V was shortened by 0 bases and J by 3 bases, with 9 bases between the two germline ends. This CDR3 contains 14 residues.

This clonotype was picked up a small number of times. The V call is TRBV10-3, the J call TRBJ1-1; D not resolved. CDR3 size: 14 residues. V gave up 2 bases and J gave up 2 bases, with 9 bases separating them. CDR1 and CDR2 (germline): ENHRY, SYGVKD. The CDR3 region is CAISEIYPNTEAFF. The DNA for the CDR3 is TGTGCCATCAGTGAGATATACCCAAACACTGAAGCTTTCTTT.

V and J are TRBV9 and TRBJ1-1; TRBD1 might be the D (5 bases). Germline V lookup: CDR1 SGDLS, CDR2 YYNGEE. Trimming left V 0 bases short and J 6 bases short, with 12 bases between. CDR3 length equals 14 residues. CDR3 in amino acids: CASSVGGGMAEAFF. The CDR3 DNA reads as TGTGCCAGCAGCGTAGGGGGGGGAATGGCTGAAGCTTTCTTT.

This chain uses TRBV6-5 with TRBJ1-5; a weak D match, TRBD1 (6 bases). Looked up from germline, CDR1 is MNHEY and CDR2 is SVGAGI. V dropped 0 bases and J dropped 4 bases, with 22 bases sitting between them. This CDR3 has 19 residues. CDR3 DNA sequence: TGTGCCAGCAGTTACTCGACCGACAGGAGGCTGGCCCTTAATCAGCCCCAGCATTTT. The encoded protein is CASSYSTDRRLALNQPQHF.

This clonotype came up a few times. The rearrangement links TRBV5-5 to TRBJ2-3, with unresolved D. Germline V gives CDR1 SGHKS, CDR2 YYEKEE (reference sequence). V was clipped by 4 bases and J by 3 bases, with 9 bases between them. There are 13 residues in the CDR3. CDR3 amino acids: CASSPPDTDTQYF. The DNA of the CDR3 is TGTGCCAGCAGCCCCCCGGATACAGATACGCAGTATTTT.

This clonotype was seen more than once but under ten times. This chain uses TRBV9 with TRBJ2-2, with D unresolved. CDR3 length: 12 residues. Germline lookup yields CDR1 SGDLS and CDR2 YYNGEE. Trimming shortened V by 2 bases and J by 6 bases, and 5 bases separated the two germline ends. The CDR3 is CASSVNSGELFF. CDR3 nucleotide sequence: TGTGCCAGCAGCGTTAATTCCGGGGAGCTGTTTTTT.

J is TRBJ2-1 and V is TRBV12-3 or TRBV12-4; the match to TRBD2 covers 13 bases. The CDR3 runs to 14 residues. V lost 7 bases to trimming and J lost 8 bases; unmatched junction nucleotides: 5. For the CDR3, the DNA is TGTGCCAGCACCCTCGGACTAGCGGGGGATGAGCAGTTCTTC. This encodes CASTLGLAGDEQFF.

This clonotype was counted a few times. The chain recombines TRBV11-2 with TRBJ2-5; D is uncertain. Trimming shortened V by 4 bases and J by 4 bases, and 7 bases separated the two germline ends. Germline V lookup: CDR1 SGHAT, CDR2 FQNNGV. The CDR3 consists of 12 residues. CDR3 region: CASSSPGETQYF. CDR3 bases: TGTGCCAGCAGCTCCCCCGGAGAGACCCAGTACTTC.

This clonotype came up a few times. This sequence joins TRBV2 and TRBJ2-5, with TRBD2 identical over 9 bases. The germline V gene encodes CDR1 SNHLY and CDR2 FYNNEI. V lost 11 bases, J lost 5 bases, and 12 bases stayed unmatched. This CDR3 comprises 14 residues. Written as DNA, the CDR3 is TGTGCCGCCGCGGCGGGGGGGCCGTGGGAGACCCAGTACTTC. The encoded protein is CAAAAGGPWETQYF.

This clonotype was counted only a few times. The genes are TRBV13 and TRBJ2-5, with 10 bases that match TRBD2. V lost 5 bases, J lost 4 bases, and 7 bases stayed unmatched. The CDR3 runs 15 residues. Germline V lookup: CDR1 PRHDT, CDR2 FYEKMQ (reference sequence). The CDR3 DNA sequence: TGTGCCAGCAGCCAAAGCGGGGGGGCCCTAGAGACCCAGTACTTC. This codes for CASSQSGGALETQYF.

The chain recombines TRBV10-2 with TRBJ2-3; the match to TRBD2 covers 7 bases. Germline loops: CDR1 WSHSY, CDR2 SAAADI. J lost 3 bases, V lost 1 base, and 7 bases had no gene match. CDR3 length: 16 amino acids. CDR3 region: CASSEWGLPKTDTQYF. The CDR3 DNA sequence: TGCGCCAGCAGTGAGTGGGGACTACCTAAGACAGATACGCAGTATTTT.

V gene TRBV9 combines with J gene TRBJ2-1; the match to TRBD1 covers 9 bases. The CDR3 totals 15 residues. Germline V gene sequence: CDR1 SGDLS, CDR2 YYNGEE. V shed 5 bases, J shed 3 bases, and the junction held 6 bases outside the gene matches. CDR3 nucleotides: TGTGCCAGCAGTGACGGGACAGGGAACTACAATGAGCAGTTCTTC. It codes for CASSDGTGNYNEQFF.

This clonotype was picked up a small number of times. The rearrangement links TRBV25-1 to TRBJ2-5, with no clear D. The V end lost 8 bases, the J end lost 2 bases, and 9 bases lay between the germline ends. Per germline, CDR1 MGHDK and CDR2 SYGVNS. CDR3 length: 12 amino acids. The chain's CDR3 is CASGWGQETQYF. Here the CDR3 DNA reads TGTGCCAGCGGCTGGGGTCAAGAGACCCAGTACTTC.